This TCR beta chain was recorded in a study of vaccination and CD4 T cells after COVID-19. About the study: The makeup of the convalescents was six males and four females, two of them Hispanic. The control cultures got either a CEFX pool, an HIV-1 Nef pool, or no peptide at all. A vaccine, either BNT162b2 or mRNA-1273, was given to participants in two doses. Samples after vaccination came a median roughly 74 days past dose two, ranging 14 to 241.

Cultured CD4+ T cell DNA underwent sequencing with the Oncomine TCR Beta short-read assay. TCRdb analysed the PCR reads with MiXCR anew, one entry per CDR3 protein. The sample lists thousands of distinct CDR3 sequences; 68% were seen once. Sample treatment: roughly 10-day PBMC culture with coronavirus spike peptide pools or control peptides (ViraFEST assay). The CDR3 consists of 17 residues. Losses at the gene ends were 4 bases for V and 0 bases for J; bases not matched to a gene: 7. CDR1 and CDR2 from the germline V gene are KGHDR and SFDVKD. In the case of this clonotype: What it binds is unknown.

The clonotype comes from a human donor who had recovered from COVID-19. The material was CD4+ T cells from blood, cultured in vitro, obtained before SARS-CoV-2 vaccination. The chain couples TRBV24-1 to TRBJ2-1; 8 positions match TRBD1. CDR3 loop: CATSDPGQGSSYNEQFF. The CDR3 DNA reads TGTGCCACCAGTGACCCTGGACAGGGAAGCTCCTACAATGAGCAGTTCTTC.